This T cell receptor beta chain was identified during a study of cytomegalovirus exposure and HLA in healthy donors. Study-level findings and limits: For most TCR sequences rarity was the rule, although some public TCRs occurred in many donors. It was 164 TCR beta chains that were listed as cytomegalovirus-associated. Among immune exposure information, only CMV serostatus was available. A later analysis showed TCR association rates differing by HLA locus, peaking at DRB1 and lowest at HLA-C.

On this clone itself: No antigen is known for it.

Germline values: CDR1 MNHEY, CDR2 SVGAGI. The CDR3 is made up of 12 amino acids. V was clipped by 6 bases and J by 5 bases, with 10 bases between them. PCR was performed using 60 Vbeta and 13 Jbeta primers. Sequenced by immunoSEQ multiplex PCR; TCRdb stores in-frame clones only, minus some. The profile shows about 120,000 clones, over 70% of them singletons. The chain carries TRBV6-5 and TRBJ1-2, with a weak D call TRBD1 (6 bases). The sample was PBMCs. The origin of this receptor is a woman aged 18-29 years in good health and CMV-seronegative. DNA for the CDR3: TGTGCCAGCAGCCGCCAGGGGTATGGCTACACCTTC. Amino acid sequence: CASSRQGYGYTF.